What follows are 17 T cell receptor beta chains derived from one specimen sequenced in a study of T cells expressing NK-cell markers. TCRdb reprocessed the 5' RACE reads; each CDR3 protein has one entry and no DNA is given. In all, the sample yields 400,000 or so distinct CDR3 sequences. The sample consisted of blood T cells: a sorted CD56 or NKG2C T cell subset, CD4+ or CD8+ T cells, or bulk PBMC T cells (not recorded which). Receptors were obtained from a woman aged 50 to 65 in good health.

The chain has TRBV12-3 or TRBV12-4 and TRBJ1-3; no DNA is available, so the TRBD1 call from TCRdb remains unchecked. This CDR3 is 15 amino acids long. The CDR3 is CASSSTGASGNTIYF.

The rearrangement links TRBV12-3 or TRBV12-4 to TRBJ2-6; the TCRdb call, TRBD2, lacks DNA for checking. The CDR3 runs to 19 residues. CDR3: CASSLGLAGVSSGANVLTF.

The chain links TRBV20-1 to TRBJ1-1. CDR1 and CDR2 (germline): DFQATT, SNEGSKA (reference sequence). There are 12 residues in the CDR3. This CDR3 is CSARDHGELAFF.

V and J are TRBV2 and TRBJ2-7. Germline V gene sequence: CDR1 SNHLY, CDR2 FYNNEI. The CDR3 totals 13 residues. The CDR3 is CASSEAWESEQYF.

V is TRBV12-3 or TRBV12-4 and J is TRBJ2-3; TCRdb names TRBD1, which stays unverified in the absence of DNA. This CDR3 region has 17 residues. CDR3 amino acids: CASSFSLEGKGADTQYF.

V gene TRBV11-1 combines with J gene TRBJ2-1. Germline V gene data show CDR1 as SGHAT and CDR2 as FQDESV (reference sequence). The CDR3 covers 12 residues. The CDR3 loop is CASVGALNEQFF.

The CDR3 region is CASRTSGEPAGELFF. V is TRBV12-3 or TRBV12-4 and J is TRBJ2-2; checking the TCRdb D call of TRBD2 is not possible without DNA. This CDR3 region has 15 residues.

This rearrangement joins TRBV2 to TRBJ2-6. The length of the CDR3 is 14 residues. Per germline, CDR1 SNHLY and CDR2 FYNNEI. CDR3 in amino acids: CASRGAGVTNVLTF.

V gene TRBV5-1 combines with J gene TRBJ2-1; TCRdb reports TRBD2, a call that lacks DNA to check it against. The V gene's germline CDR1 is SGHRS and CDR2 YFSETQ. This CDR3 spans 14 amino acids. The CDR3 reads CASSGSSGYNEQFF. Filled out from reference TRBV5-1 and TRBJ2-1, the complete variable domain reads KAGVTQTPRYLIKTRGQQVTLSCSPISGHRSVSWYQQTPGQGLQFLFEYFSETQRNKGNFPGRFSGRQFSNSRSEMNVSTLELGDSALYLCASSGSSGYNEQFFGPGTRLTVL.

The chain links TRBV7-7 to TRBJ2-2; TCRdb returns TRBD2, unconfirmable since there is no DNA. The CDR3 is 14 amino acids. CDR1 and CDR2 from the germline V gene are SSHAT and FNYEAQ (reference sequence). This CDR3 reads CASSREEVDGELFF.

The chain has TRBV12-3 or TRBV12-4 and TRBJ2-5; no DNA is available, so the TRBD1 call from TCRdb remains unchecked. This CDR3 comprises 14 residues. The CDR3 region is CASRPGQGKGTQYF.

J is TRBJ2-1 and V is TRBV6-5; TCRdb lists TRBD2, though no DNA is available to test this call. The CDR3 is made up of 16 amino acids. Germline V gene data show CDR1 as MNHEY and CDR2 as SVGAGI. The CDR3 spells CASSYSGLATYGEQFF.

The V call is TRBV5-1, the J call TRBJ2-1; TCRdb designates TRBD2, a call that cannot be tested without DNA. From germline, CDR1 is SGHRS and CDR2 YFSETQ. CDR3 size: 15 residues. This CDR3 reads CASSLGDLVSNEQFF.

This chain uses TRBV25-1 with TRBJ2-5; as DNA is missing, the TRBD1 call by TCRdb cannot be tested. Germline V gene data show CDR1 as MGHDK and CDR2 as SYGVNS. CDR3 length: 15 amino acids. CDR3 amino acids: CASRPPGTGQETQYF.

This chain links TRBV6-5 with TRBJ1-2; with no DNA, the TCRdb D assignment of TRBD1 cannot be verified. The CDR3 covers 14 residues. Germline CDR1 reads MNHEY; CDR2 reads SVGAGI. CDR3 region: CASSSGTDHVGYTF.

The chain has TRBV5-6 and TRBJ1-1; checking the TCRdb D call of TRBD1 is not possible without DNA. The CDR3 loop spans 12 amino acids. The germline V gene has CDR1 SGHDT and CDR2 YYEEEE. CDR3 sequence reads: CASSFWTVEAFF.

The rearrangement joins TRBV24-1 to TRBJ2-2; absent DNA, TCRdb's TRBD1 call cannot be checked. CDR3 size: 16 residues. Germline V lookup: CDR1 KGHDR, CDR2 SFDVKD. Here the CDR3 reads CATSDFTGGSSGELFF.